These 18 T cell receptor beta chains originate from one sample sequenced in a study of T cells after yellow fever vaccination. A single record per CDR3 protein comes from TCRdb applying MiXCR to the 5' RACE reads. The sample lists about 120,000 distinct CDR3 sequences; about 6.8% were seen once. The input for sequencing was CD4+ T cells sorted from PBMCs, taken roughly seven weeks after the first yellow fever vaccination. These receptors all stem from a man younger than 35 who received the YFV17D yellow fever vaccine.

The chain links TRBV10-1 to TRBJ2-4; D not certain. Between the trimmed V and J ends, which lost 3 bases and 1 base, there was a span of 4 bases. Germline values: CDR1 WNHNN, CDR2 SYGVQD (reference sequence). This CDR3 comprises 13 residues. The CDR3 spells CASSDGAKNIQYF. The CDR3 coding sequence is TGCGCCAGCAGTGACGGGGCCAAAAACATTCAGTACTTC.

The chain combines TRBV24-1 with TRBJ2-1, with 11 bases identical to TRBD1. The J segment lost 10 bases and the V segment lost 4 bases, leaving 8 bases of the junction unmatched. The CDR3 runs to 15 residues. Per the germline V gene, CDR1 is KGHDR and CDR2 is SFDVKD. The CDR3 sequence: CATSEADRGPGEQFF. The CDR3, as DNA: TGTGCCACCAGTGAGGCGGACAGGGGGCCCGGGGAGCAGTTCTTC.

The table lists this clonotype with a few counts. The gene calls are TRBV30 and TRBJ1-2; D gene unclear. Looked up from germline, CDR1 is GTSNPN and CDR2 is SVGIG (reference sequence). CDR3 length: 13 residues. The V end lost 0 bases, the J end lost 5 bases, and 10 bases lay between the germline ends. The CDR3 DNA reads TGTGCCTGGAGTGTATTAGGGTTATATGGCTACACCTTC. Protein product: CAWSVLGLYGYTF.

This clonotype showed up many times. This rearrangement joins TRBV7-2 to TRBJ1-1; unclear D gene. The CDR3 spans 13 residues. Trimming pared 3 bases from V and 1 base from J, leaving 6 bases between. Germline CDR1 reads SGHTA; CDR2 reads FQGNSA. CDR3: CASSFPGNTEAFF. CDR3 nucleotides: TGTGCCAGCAGCTTTCCAGGGAACACTGAAGCTTTCTTT.

In its sample, this clonotype was seen many times. This chain connects TRBV5-6 to TRBJ2-7; maybe TRBD2 (6 bases). The CDR3 contains 14 residues. The ends were cut back, 0 bases at V and 3 bases at J, with 10 bases in the middle. Germline V gene lookup returns CDR1 SGHDT and CDR2 YYEEEE. The CDR3, as DNA: TGTGCCAGCAGCTTGGTGGGGGGAGGCTACGAGCAGTACTTC. This encodes CASSLVGGGYEQYF.

There are many counts of this clonotype. V usage is TRBV20-1 and J usage is TRBJ1-4; 9 bases match TRBD1. From germline, CDR1 is DFQATT and CDR2 SNEGSKA (reference sequence). The V gene end was trimmed by 5 bases and the J gene end by 5 bases; junction bases not matched to a gene: 3. This CDR3 is built from 13 residues. CDR3 sequence: CSAGDRANEKLFF. The CDR3 DNA follows: TGCAGTGCTGGGGACAGGGCAAATGAAAAACTGTTTTTT.

The V and J genes are TRBV6-6 and TRBJ2-7; D unresolved. V lost 8 bases and J 1 base, leaving 12 bases between the germline ends. Per germline, CDR1 MNHNY and CDR2 SVGAGI (reference sequence). CDR3 length: 13 amino acids. CDR3 in DNA: TGTGCCAGCTCCTTTGAGAAATCCTACGAGCAGTACTTC. It specifies CASSFEKSYEQYF.

The table lists this clonotype with many counts. The chain is built from TRBV15 and TRBJ2-3; a weak D match, TRBD1 (6 bases). The V end lost 3 bases, the J end lost 0 bases, and 10 bases lay between the germline ends. The CDR3 length is 15 residues. Germline loops: CDR1 LNHNV, CDR2 YYDKDF (reference sequence). CDR3 coding DNA: TGTGCCACCAGCAGGGGACAACCTAGCACAGATACGCAGTATTTT. Translating it yields CATSRGQPSTDTQYF.

This clonotype has ten or more counts. This rearrangement joins TRBV15 to TRBJ1-3, with D hard to call. Germline CDR1 LNHNV, CDR2 YYDKDF (reference sequence). V lost 0 bases to trimming and J lost 0 bases, with 12 bases between them. The CDR3 contains 17 residues. CDR3 sequence: CATSRDLGRSSGNTIYF. CDR3 sequence (DNA): TGTGCCACCAGCAGAGATCTGGGCAGGAGCTCTGGAAACACCATATATTTT.

There are many counts of this clonotype. This chain connects TRBV9 to TRBJ2-1, with D maybe TRBD2 (6 bases). The CDR3 sequence is 16 residues long. V lost 4 bases, J lost 0 bases, and 14 bases lay in between. Germline loops: CDR1 SGDLS, CDR2 YYNGEE. CDR3 residues: CASSTSSVSSYNEQFF. CDR3 bases: TGTGCCAGCAGCACCTCTAGCGTCAGCTCCTACAATGAGCAGTTCTTC.

This clonotype was found many times. The V gene is TRBV5-1, the J gene TRBJ2-7; the D gene is possibly TRBD1 (6 bases). The germline V gene has CDR1 SGHRS and CDR2 YFSETQ. There are 14 residues in the CDR3. V lost 1 base and J 5 bases, leaving 13 bases between the germline ends. CDR3 nucleotides: TGCGCCAGCAGCTTGCAGGGGCTGGGGAACGAGCAGTACTTC. As protein: CASSLQGLGNEQYF.

This clonotype was counted ten times or more. The chain carries TRBV5-1 and TRBJ1-6; 9 nucleotides align to TRBD1. Germline-derived CDR1 and CDR2 are SGHRS and YFSETQ. This CDR3 comprises 17 residues. V lost 3 bases, J lost 0 bases, and 4 bases stayed unmatched. Written as DNA, the CDR3 is TGCGCCAGCAGCTGGGGACAGGGCGGCTCCTATAATTCACCCCTCCACTTT. Its translation: CASSWGQGGSYNSPLHF.

In this sample, this clonotype turned up many times. J is TRBJ2-2 and V is TRBV14, with 11 bases fitting TRBD1. V lost 4 bases and J lost 3; bases outside the gene matches: 1. CDR1 and CDR2 from the germline V gene are SGHDN and FVKESK. CDR3 length equals 15 residues. The CDR3 nucleotides read TGTGCCAGCAGCCGGACAGGGGGCTACACCGGGGAGCTGTTTTTT. This translates into CASSRTGGYTGELFF.

This clonotype was seen ten or more times. V and J are TRBV4-1 and TRBJ1-6; 10 bases line up with TRBD1. Trimming cost V 0 bases and J 10 bases; bases outside gene matches: 6. The CDR3 loop spans 16 amino acids. Germline CDR1 and CDR2: MGHRA and YSYEKL. CDR3 in DNA: TGCGCCAGCAGCCAAGATAAGGGACAGGGGAGCTCACCCCTCCACTTT. The encoded protein is CASSQDKGQGSSPLHF.

This clonotype was counted many times. The rearrangement links TRBV20-1 to TRBJ2-3; D unclear. Between the trimmed V and J ends, which lost 2 bases and 2 bases, there was a span of 8 bases. Germline loops: CDR1 DFQATT, CDR2 SNEGSKA (reference sequence). This CDR3 region has 13 residues. This CDR3 is CSARYRATDTQYF. The CDR3 nucleotides read TGCAGTGCTAGATACCGCGCCACAGATACGCAGTATTTT.

In its sample, this clonotype was seen many times. V is TRBV28 and J is TRBJ1-5; D ambiguous. V was clipped by 1 base and J by 5 bases, with 9 bases between them. This CDR3 is 14 amino acids long. Germline lookup yields CDR1 MDHEN and CDR2 SYDVKM. The DNA for the CDR3 is TGTGCCAGCAGTTTATCCCGAAGGGATCAGCCCCAGCATTTT. It codes for CASSLSRRDQPQHF.

This clonotype was recorded at least ten times. This chain uses TRBV3-1 with TRBJ2-1; TRBD2 matches at 7 bases. CDR1 is LGHDT, CDR2 YNNKEL, per germline (reference sequence). V gave up 3 bases and J gave up 4 bases; unmatched junction bases: 6. There are 15 residues in the CDR3. DNA for the CDR3: TGTGCCAGCAGCCAGCCCGGGACTAAATACAATGAGCAGTTCTTC. This sequence encodes CASSQPGTKYNEQFF.

This clonotype was counted ten times or more. The rearrangement joins TRBV18 to TRBJ1-1, with TRBD1 matching over 7 bases. This CDR3 has 12 amino acids. The trim removed 5 bases at V and 10 bases at J, leaving 7 bases unmatched. CDR1 and CDR2 (germline): KGHSH, LQKENI. The CDR3 loop reads CASSSSDRSAFF. CDR3 DNA sequence: TGTGCCAGCTCATCCTCGGACAGGTCAGCTTTCTTT.